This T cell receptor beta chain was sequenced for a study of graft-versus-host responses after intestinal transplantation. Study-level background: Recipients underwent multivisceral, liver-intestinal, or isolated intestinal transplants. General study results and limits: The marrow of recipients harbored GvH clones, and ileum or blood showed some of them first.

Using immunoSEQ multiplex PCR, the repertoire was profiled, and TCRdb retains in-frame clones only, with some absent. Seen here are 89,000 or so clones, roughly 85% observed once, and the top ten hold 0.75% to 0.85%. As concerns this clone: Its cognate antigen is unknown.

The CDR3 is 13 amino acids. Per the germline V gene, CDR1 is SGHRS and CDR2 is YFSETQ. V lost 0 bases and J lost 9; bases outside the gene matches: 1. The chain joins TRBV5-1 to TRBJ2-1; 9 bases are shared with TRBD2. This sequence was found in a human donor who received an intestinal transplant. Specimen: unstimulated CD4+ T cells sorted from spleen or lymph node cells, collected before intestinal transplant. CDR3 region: CASSLVAGVEQFF. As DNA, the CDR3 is TGCGCCAGCAGCTTGGTAGCGGGAGTTGAGCAGTTCTTC.